This TCR beta chain is drawn from a study of cytomegalovirus exposure and HLA in healthy donors (dated by TCRdb to about 2017). Study-level background: An earlier analysis of about 530 of the donors reported over 250 Gb of sequence data and around 120 million unique TCR beta sequences obtained from roughly 180 million T cells. An early release covering roughly 640 HLA-typed donors comprised about 300 gigabases of sequencing data and 65 million to 100 million unique TCR sequences. Among the roughly 400 genotyped donors, around 79% belonged to the genetic ancestry cluster associated with self-reported Caucasian donors. The study aimed to test whether signatures of past pathogen exposure could be identified by cataloging public T cell receptors. The T cell repertoires of several hundred subjects were profiled by immunosequencing and related to cytomegalovirus serostatus. In addition to the first cohort of 666 subjects, a separate validation cohort of some 120 different subjects was used. High-throughput TCR immunosequencing, statistical association of individual TCRs with disease status, and machine learning were combined to predict cytomegalovirus infection status. A later analysis re-examined previously published TCR beta repertoires from just over 650 donors and added high-resolution HLA genotyping to investigate patterns of TCR occurrence. The later analysis used no new phenotypic data to find candidate immune exposures, relying instead on TCR beta sequences and their occurrence across donors. An earlier analysis of approximately 640 of the donors applied high-throughput TCR beta sequencing to assess whether each TCR beta V gene segment acted as functional or pseudogenic. Donor age, sex, ethnicity and CMV serostatus were compiled together with the repertoire data. A later genetic analysis took genome-wide SNP genotypes for about 55% of the roughly 700 donors and used that subset as a discovery cohort. All discovery cohort repertoires had been generated on a single sequencing platform. HLA typing included class I and class II loci at four-digit resolution. The number of donors typed differed by locus, with roughly 629-640 for A, B, C, DRB1 and DQB1, around 520 for DQA1, 600 to 610 for DPA1, and some 440 for DPB1. Because of strong linkage in the cohort, roughly five DR-DQ haplotypes were treated as single units for association and clustering. On average, around 240,000 unique TCR beta nucleotide sequences were sequenced per donor among 398 genotyped donors of the cohort, with around 19% of those sequences being non-productive.

What the study reported, not specific to this receptor: The authors suggested that the approach could potentially be extended to other disease states and immunological phenotypes. Immune exposure information for the cohort was limited to CMV serostatus. The 87-base-pair reads could not distinguish some IMGT-functional V segments, including TRBV6-2 and TRBV6-3, so those segments were excluded. The sequencing pipeline was judged likely to have produced a cluster of highly shared sequence variants as a technical artifact. A further reported finding was that TCR beta sequences accurately predicted the HLA-A and HLA-B alleles for most subjects in the first cohort. A total of about 180 TCR beta chains were listed by the study as associated with cytomegalovirus. Correlated functional status among segregating V segments might be attributable to linkage disequilibrium, but an unknown experimental factor could not be ruled out. According to a later genetic analysis, donors in an Asian-associated ancestry cluster had fewer N-insertions in productive TCRs than the approximately 690-donor mean. In both the original and validation cohorts, the classifier was reported to diagnose cytomegalovirus status with high specificity and sensitivity. Across donors, most TCR sequences were observed very rarely, whereas some public TCRs were present in many individuals. Because counts were too low, roughly 18 rarely observed V segments, including chromosome 9 orphons, were left out of the earlier analysis of about 500 of the donors. Because some donors lacked HLA typing at each locus, the association tests relied only on the typed subset. V-gene and J-gene trimming of TCR beta chains was associated with a missense DCLRE1C variant in a later genetic analysis, and the association was replicated in an independent cohort. An earlier analysis of 450 to 750 of the donors showed that most TCR beta V segments appeared in productive rearrangements either about 87% or about 30% of the time, which broadly matched IMGT annotations. In a later analysis, most CMV-associated TCR beta chains were found to appear HLA-restricted, with HLA associations seemingly driven largely by CMV exposure. In a later analysis, some 18,000 TCR beta sequences were associated with specific HLA alleles at a false discovery rate of 0.05. In a later analysis, HLA-associated TCR beta chains showed more clonal expansion and lower generation probabilities than non-associated chains that were equally common. This cohort had only TCR beta chains sequenced, and the lack of alpha or paired-chain data limited which features could be detected. When HLA alleles, especially DR and DQ, strongly co-occurred, attributing TCR associations to individual alleles was difficult. A few of the identified cytomegalovirus-associated TCR beta chains were confirmed in vitro to be specific for cytomegalovirus antigens. The presence/absence analyses assumed that sequencing depth was roughly uniform across donors, and that assumption may not be true. According to a later analysis, parvovirus B19, influenza, CMV and Epstein-Barr virus appeared linked to several top co-occurrence clusters. A later analysis found that TCR association rates varied across HLA loci, with DRB1 alleles showing the most associated TCRs and HLA-C alleles the fewest.

In total, around 600 healthy bone marrow donors made up the cohort. All cohort members were sampled while nominally healthy, although unrecorded immune exposures were likely present. The donor was CMV seronegative and belonged to the group of more than 300 seronegative cohort members. Every donor gave a peripheral blood sample, and the peripheral blood mononuclear cells from that sample were used for TCR beta sequencing. The Qiagen DNeasy Blood Extraction Kit was used to extract genomic DNA from the blood cell samples. Library method: the immunoSEQ multiplex PCR assay. For the multiplex PCR, a mixture combining 60 forward primers for TCR Vbeta segments and 13 reverse primers for TCR Jbeta segments was used. The CDR3 region of rearranged TCR beta genes was amplified from genomic DNA by a multiplex PCR assay. Amplified TCR beta libraries were sequenced as 87-base-pair reads on the Illumina HiSeq System. The paper's processing steps were these. Across the 670 or so repertoires, a later analysis counted 80 million or so unique TCR beta chains, approximately 12 million of which were shared by at least two donors. Raw reads were error-corrected and collapsed into unique sequences by a nearest-neighbor algorithm in which closely related sequences were merged to remove PCR and sequencing errors. To assign V, D and J gene segments, CDR3 sequences were aligned to IMGT reference sequences. Each retained sequence needed at least a six-nucleotide match to both a V gene segment and a J gene segment. Rearrangements were classified as productive when the CDR3 lacked stop codons and remained in frame with V and J, and all other rearrangements were classified as non-productive. Following IMGT convention, CDR3 was defined as the stretch from the second conserved V-encoded cysteine to the conserved J-encoded phenylalanine. The earlier analysis of about 620 of the donors excluded sequences that lacked an unambiguous match to a single V gene segment. An earlier analysis of several hundred of the donors classified V segments as functional when productive rearrangements were above 56.7% and as segregating when the standard deviation between donors was above 5%. A statistical classification framework was built for diagnosing cytomegalovirus status from the catalog of TCR beta chain sequences. In a later analysis, V and J genes were assigned by comparing TCR nucleotide sequences against IMGT/GENE-DB human TR gene sequences. A later analysis assigned CDR3 sequences and most-parsimonious VDJ recombination scenarios with the TCRdist pipeline. In a later analysis, each TCR beta chain was defined by its CDR3 amino acid sequence together with its V-gene family, and reads lacking a unique V-gene family were excluded. To address suspected cross-contamination and a sequencing artifact, a later analysis removed 450 to 700 highly shared, low-generation-probability nucleotide sequences. For each public chain, a later analysis derived a clonal expansion index from normalized ranks of inferred template counts within each repertoire. In a later analysis, generation probabilities were computed using a VDJ recombination model fitted to out-of-frame rearrangements, and the results were checked against IGoR. In a later analysis, TCR-TCR, TCR-HLA and TCR-CMV co-occurrence was scored with hypergeometric tests, and a repertoire-size bias correction was applied to TCR pairs. In a later analysis, false discovery rates were estimated by permuting HLA or CMV assignments 20 times. A later analysis grouped co-occurring TCRs with DBSCAN, adding TCRdist sequence similarity when clustering within HLA-allele-positive subsets. Repertoires with fewer than 30,000 or more than 120,000 public chains, plus five repertoires with anomalous nucleotide sharing, were excluded from co-occurrence clustering. TCRdb retrieved this table from immuneACCESS and kept in-frame rearrangements only. Not all clones are present; in checked studies, unresolved V genes account for under half, and no reason is known for the remainder. V and J calls and clone size follow that table, whereas D and trimming were derived from the DNA. The sample table lists around 200,000 clones, 75% to 85% of them with a count of one. Less than 3% of the sample lies in the top ten.

According to the germline V gene, CDR1 reads LGHNA and CDR2 reads YNFKEQ. Including cysteine and phenylalanine, the CDR3 has 19 amino acids. Only the CDR3 DNA is retained, 57 bases long and in frame from the first base. Regarding this clone: Its binding antigen is unknown. One junction end does not reproduce the germline sequence, and a read error may be involved.

Sequencing was done on a sample of PBMCs. The TCR comes from a woman aged 35 to 49 in good health and CMV-seronegative. The V and J genes are TRBV4-2 and TRBJ2-7; 13 central nucleotides agree with TRBD2. Here is the DNA: TGTGCCAGCAGTCAAGATCTAACTAGCGGGAGGGCCCTACCCTACGAGCAGTACTTC. This is translated as CASSQDLTSGRALPYEQYF.